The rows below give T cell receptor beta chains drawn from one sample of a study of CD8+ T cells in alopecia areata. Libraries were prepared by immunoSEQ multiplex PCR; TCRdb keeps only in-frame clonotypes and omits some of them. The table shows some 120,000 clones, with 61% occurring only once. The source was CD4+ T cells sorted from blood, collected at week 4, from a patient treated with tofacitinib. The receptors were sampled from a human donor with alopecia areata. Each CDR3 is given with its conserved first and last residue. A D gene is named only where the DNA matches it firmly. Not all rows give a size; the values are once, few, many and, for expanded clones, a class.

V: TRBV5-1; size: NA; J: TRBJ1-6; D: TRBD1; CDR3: CASSNGQGVGSPLHF; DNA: TGCGCCAGCAGCAACGGACAGGGGGTTGGATCACCCCTCCACTTT
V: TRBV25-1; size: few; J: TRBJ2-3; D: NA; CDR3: CASRRAGSTDTQYF; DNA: TGTGCCAGCAGACGGGCGGGGAGCACAGATACGCAGTATTTT
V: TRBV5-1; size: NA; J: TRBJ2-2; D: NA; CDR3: CASSLPSGELFF; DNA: TGCGCCAGCAGCCTCCCTAGCGGGGAGCTGTTTTTT
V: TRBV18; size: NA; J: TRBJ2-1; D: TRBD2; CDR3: CASSPDGRGDNEQFF; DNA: TGTGCCAGCTCACCCGACGGGAGGGGTGACAATGAGCAGTTCTTC
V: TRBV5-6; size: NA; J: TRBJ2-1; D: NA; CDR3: CASSQGGGNEQFF; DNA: TGTGCCAGCAGCCAAGGGGGTGGCAATGAGCAGTTCTTC
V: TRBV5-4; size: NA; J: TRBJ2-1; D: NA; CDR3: CASSADHNEQFF; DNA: TGTGCCAGCAGCGCTGACCACAATGAGCAGTTCTTC
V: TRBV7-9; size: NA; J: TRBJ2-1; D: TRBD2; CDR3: CASSAGLAENNEQFF; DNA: TGTGCCAGCAGCGCGGGACTAGCAGAGAACAATGAGCAGTTCTTC
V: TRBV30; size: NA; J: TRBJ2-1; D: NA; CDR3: CAWSGGRSSYNEQFF; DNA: TGTGCCTGGAGTGGTGGCCGTAGCTCCTACAATGAGCAGTTCTTC
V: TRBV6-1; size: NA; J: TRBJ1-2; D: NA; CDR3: CASSETKIASYGYTF; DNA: TGTGCCAGCAGTGAAACTAAAATCGCTAGCTATGGCTACACCTTC
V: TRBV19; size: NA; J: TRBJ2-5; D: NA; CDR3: CASSIDSGRETQYF; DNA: TGTGCCAGTAGTATAGACTCAGGGCGGGAGACCCAGTACTTC
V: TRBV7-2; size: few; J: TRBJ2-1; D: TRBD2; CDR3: CASSFSTSGNEQFF; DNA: TGTGCCAGCAGCTTTTCGACTAGCGGGAACGAGCAGTTCTTC
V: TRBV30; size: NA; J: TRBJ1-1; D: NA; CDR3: CAWNNDQSFVEAFF; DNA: TGTGCCTGGAACAACGACCAGAGTTTCGTTGAAGCTTTCTTT
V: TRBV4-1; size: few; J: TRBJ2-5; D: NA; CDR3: CASSQDFGRGETQYF; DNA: TGCGCCAGCAGCCAAGATTTCGGAAGGGGAGAGACCCAGTACTTC
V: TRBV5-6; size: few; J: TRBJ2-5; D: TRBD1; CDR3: CASSSGTGNQETQYF; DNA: TGTGCCAGCAGCTCGGGGACAGGGAACCAAGAGACCCAGTACTTC
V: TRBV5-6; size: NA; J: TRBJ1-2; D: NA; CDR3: CASSFGSDYGYTF; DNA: TGTGCCAGCAGCTTCGGCAGCGACTATGGCTACACCTTC
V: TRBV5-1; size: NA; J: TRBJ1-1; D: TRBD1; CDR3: CASSLEGAANTEAFF; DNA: TGCGCCAGCAGCTTGGAGGGGGCGGCGAACACTGAAGCTTTCTTT
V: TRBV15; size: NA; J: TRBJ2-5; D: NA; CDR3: CATSRIKETQYF; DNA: TGTGCCACCAGCAGAATCAAGGAGACCCAGTACTTC
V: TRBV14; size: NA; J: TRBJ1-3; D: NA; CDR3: CASSPQVPGNTIYF; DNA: TGTGCCAGCAGCCCTCAGGTCCCCGGAAACACCATATATTTT
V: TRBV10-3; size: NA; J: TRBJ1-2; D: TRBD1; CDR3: CANRGRGQIDGYTF; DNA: TGTGCCAACCGGGGCAGGGGGCAAATTGATGGCTACACCTTC
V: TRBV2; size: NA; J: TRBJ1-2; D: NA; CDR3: CASSDPGANYGYTF; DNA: TGTGCCAGCAGTGACCCAGGAGCTAACTATGGCTACACCTTC
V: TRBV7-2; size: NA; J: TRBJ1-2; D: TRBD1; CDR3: CASSWGTGSYGYTF; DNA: TGTGCCAGCAGCTGGGGGACAGGATCCTATGGCTACACCTTC
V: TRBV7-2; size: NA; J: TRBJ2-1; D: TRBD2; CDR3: CASSGSGSSYNEQFF; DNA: TGTGCCAGCAGCGGGAGCGGGAGCTCCTACAATGAGCAGTTCTTC
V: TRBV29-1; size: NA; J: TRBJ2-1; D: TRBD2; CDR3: CSVVGGGSSTYNEQFF; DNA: TGCAGCGTTGTAGGCGGGGGGAGTTCAACCTACAATGAGCAGTTCTTC
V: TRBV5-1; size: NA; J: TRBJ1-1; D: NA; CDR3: CASSLGDGTPEAFF; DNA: TGCGCCAGCAGCTTGGGGGACGGGACGCCTGAAGCTTTCTTT
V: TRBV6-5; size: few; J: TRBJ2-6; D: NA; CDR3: CASSYWGSGANVLTF; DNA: TGTGCCAGCAGTTACTGGGGGTCTGGGGCCAACGTCCTGACTTTC
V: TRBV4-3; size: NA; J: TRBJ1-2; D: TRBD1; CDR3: CASSRELGQNYGYTF; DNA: TGCGCCAGCAGCCGGGAACTGGGACAGAACTATGGCTACACCTTC
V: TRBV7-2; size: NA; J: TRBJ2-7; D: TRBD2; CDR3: CASSLILLAGNYYEQYF; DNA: TGTGCCAGCAGCTTGATCCTTCTAGCGGGAAATTATTACGAGCAGTACTTC
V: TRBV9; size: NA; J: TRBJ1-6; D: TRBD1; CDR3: CASSATQGAYSPLHF; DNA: TGTGCCAGCAGCGCGACGCAGGGGGCCTATTCACCCCTCCACTTT
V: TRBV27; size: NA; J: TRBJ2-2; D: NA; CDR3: CASSPRRTGELFF; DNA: TGTGCCAGCAGTCCGCGCCGGACCGGGGAGCTGTTTTTT
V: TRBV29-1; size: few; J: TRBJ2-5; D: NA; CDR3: CSVARGLETQYF; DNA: TGCAGCGTTGCTAGGGGATTGGAGACCCAGTACTTC
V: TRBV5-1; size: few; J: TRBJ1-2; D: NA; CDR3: CASSELQGAEGYTF; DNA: TGCGCCAGCAGCGAATTACAGGGCGCTGAGGGCTACACCTTC
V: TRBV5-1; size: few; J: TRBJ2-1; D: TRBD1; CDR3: CASRTEGQQYNEQFF; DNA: TGCGCCAGCAGGACCGAGGGACAGCAGTACAATGAGCAGTTCTTC
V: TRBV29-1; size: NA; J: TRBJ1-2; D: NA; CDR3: CSVVRGTNGYTF; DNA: TGCAGCGTTGTGAGGGGGACGAATGGCTACACCTTC
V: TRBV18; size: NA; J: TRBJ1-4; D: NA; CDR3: CASSPADLDEKLFF; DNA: TGTGCCAGCTCACCTGCGGATTTGGATGAAAAACTGTTTTTT
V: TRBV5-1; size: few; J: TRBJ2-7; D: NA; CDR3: CASRVGGLRPYEQYF; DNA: TGCGCCAGCAGGGTAGGTGGACTGAGGCCTTACGAGCAGTACTTC
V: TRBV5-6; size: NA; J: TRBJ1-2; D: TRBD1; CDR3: CASSRGQGDGYTF; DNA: TGTGCCAGCAGCCGTGGACAGGGAGATGGCTACACCTTC
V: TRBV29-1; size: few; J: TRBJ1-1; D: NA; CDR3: CSVAPGSEAFF; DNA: TGCAGCGTGGCCCCAGGGAGTGAAGCTTTCTTT
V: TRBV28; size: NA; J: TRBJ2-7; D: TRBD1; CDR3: CASSSSTGRYEQYF; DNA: TGTGCCAGCAGTTCCTCGACAGGGCGATACGAGCAGTACTTC
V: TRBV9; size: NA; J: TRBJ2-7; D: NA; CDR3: CASSVEHGGYEQYF; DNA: TGTGCCAGCAGCGTAGAGCATGGCGGCTACGAGCAGTACTTC
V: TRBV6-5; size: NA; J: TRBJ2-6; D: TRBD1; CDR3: CASKAGGSGANVLTF; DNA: TGTGCCAGCAAGGCAGGGGGCTCTGGGGCCAACGTCCTGACTTTC
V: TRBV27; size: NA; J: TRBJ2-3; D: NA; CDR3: CASSLSAPSDTQYF; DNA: TGTGCCAGCAGTTTATCGGCCCCCTCAGATACGCAGTATTTT
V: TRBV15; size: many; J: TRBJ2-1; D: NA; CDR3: CATKLAGGNEQFF; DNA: TGTGCCACCAAGTTGGCCGGAGGTAATGAGCAGTTCTTC
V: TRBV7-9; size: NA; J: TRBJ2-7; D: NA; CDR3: CASSLEYEQYF; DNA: TGTGCCAGCAGCTTAGAGTACGAGCAGTACTTC
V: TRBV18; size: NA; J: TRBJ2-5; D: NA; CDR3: CASSLEERETQYF; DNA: TGTGCCAGCTCGCTCGAAGAGAGGGAGACCCAGTACTTC
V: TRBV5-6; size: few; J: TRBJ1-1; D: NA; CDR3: CASSPTGFPEAFF; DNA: TGTGCCAGCAGCCCTACCGGATTCCCTGAAGCTTTCTTT
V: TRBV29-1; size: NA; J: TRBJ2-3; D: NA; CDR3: CSVAFGDTTDTQYF; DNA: TGCAGCGTTGCGTTCGGCGATACCACAGATACGCAGTATTTT
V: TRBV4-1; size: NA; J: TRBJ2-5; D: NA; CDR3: CASSQEFWTPNGETQYF; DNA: TGCGCCAGCAGCCAAGAGTTCTGGACTCCCAATGGAGAGACCCAGTACTTC
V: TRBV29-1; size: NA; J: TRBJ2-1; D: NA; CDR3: CSVPAAYNEQFF; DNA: TGCAGCGTCCCGGCCGCCTACAATGAGCAGTTCTTC
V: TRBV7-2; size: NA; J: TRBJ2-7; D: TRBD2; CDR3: CASSQTSGPSYEQYF; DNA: TGTGCCAGCAGCCAGACTAGCGGACCTTCCTACGAGCAGTACTTC
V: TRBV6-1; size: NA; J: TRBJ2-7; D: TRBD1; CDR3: CASTRLGGSEQYF; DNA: TGTGCCAGCACCCGATTAGGGGGCTCCGAGCAGTACTTC
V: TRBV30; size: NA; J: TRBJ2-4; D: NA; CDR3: CAWSVKGLDIQYF; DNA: TGTGCCTGGAGTGTAAAGGGATTAGACATTCAGTACTTC
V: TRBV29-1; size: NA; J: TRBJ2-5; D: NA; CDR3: CSVTVRKVGTQYF; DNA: TGCAGCGTTACAGTTCGGAAGGTAGGGACCCAGTACTTC
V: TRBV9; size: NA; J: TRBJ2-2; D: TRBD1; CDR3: CASSFSTGDTGELFF; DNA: TGTGCCAGCAGCTTTTCCACAGGGGACACCGGGGAGCTGTTTTTT
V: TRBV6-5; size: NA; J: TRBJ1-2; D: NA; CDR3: CASRRGGAQGYTF; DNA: TGTGCCAGCCGTCGTGGGGGGGCGCAGGGCTACACCTTC
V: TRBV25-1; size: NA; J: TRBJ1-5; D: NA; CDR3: CASGQMGGQPQHF; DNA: TGTGCCAGCGGACAGATGGGGGGTCAGCCCCAGCATTTT
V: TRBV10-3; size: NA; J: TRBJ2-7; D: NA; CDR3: CAISERGGGYEQYF; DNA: TGTGCCATCAGTGAAAGAGGCGGAGGCTACGAGCAGTACTTC
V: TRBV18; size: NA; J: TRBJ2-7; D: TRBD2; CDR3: CASSLSGSFYEQYF; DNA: TGTGCCAGCTCCCTTAGCGGGAGTTTCTACGAGCAGTACTTC
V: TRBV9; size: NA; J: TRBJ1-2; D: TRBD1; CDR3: CASSDRDRGSGYTF; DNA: TGTGCCAGCAGCGACCGGGACAGGGGGTCTGGCTACACCTTC